This T cell receptor (beta chain) emerged from a study of T cell changes during pregnancy in multiple sclerosis. Libraries were prepared by immunoSEQ multiplex PCR; TCRdb keeps only in-frame clonotypes and omits some of them. Among roughly 40,000 clones listed, approximately 91% were seen once. This CDR3 is built from 12 residues. Germline V gene lookup returns CDR1 GTSNPN and CDR2 SVGIG (reference sequence). The junction had 2 bases not matched to a gene; V was cut back by 4 bases and J by 8 bases. The sequenced sample was CD4+ T cells from peripheral blood mononuclear cells, obtained in the second trimester of pregnancy. The chain recombines TRBV30 with TRBJ2-1; the match to TRBD2 covers 10 bases. The receptor was isolated from a female donor in good health, enrolled as a control in a pregnancy study. The CDR3 is CAWKRGGHEQFF. CDR3 sequence (DNA): TGTGCCTGGAAGCGGGGGGGCCATGAGCAGTTCTTC.